The 19 T cell receptor beta chains listed next were all sequenced from one sample in a study of vaccination effects on CD4 cells after COVID-19. Their cognate antigens are unknown. Antigen-specific CD4+ T cells were expanded (with viral peptide pools) by the ViraFEST assay ahead of sequencing. Culture lasted about 10 days before CD4+ T cell isolation. The person had PCR-confirmed SARS-CoV-2 infection between March and December 2020. Repertoires were generated with immunoSEQ multiplex PCR, while TCRdb's copy carries only in-frame clones and drops some. This table holds some 40,000 clones, around 67% found once. Sequencing used CD4+ T cells from PBMCs cultured with a peptide pool, obtained before COVID-19 vaccination. The receptors shown here come from a human donor who had a prior SARS-CoV-2 infection.

V gene TRBV5-8 combines with J gene TRBJ2-1; tentative D call: TRBD2 (5 bases). From germline, CDR1 is SGHTS and CDR2 YDEGEE. This CDR3 has 16 residues. V was trimmed by 4 bases and J by 1 base, leaving 15 bases between them. The CDR3 spells CASSLPNGGSYNEQFF. The CDR3 DNA reads as TGTGCCAGCAGCCTCCCCAACGGAGGATCCTACAATGAGCAGTTCTTC.

The chain carries TRBV4-2 and TRBJ2-7, with 15 bases identical to TRBD2. With V trimmed by 4 bases and J by 2 bases, 6 bases remained unmatched. This CDR3 has 17 amino acids. Germline V gives CDR1 LGHNA, CDR2 YNFKEQ. The DNA of the CDR3 is TGTGCCAGCAGCCCCCGGACTAGCGGGAGGGCACCCTACGAGCAGTACTTC. It translates to CASSPRTSGRAPYEQYF.

The rearrangement links TRBV10-3 to TRBJ1-2; D is unclear. In germline, CDR1 is ENHRY, CDR2 SYGVKD. CDR3 size: 15 residues. V lost 3 bases, J lost 2 bases, and 13 bases lay in between. In DNA, the CDR3 is TGTGCCATCAGTGACCCTAGCCGACGCAACTATGGCTACACCTTC. Its protein is CAISDPSRRNYGYTF.

The rearrangement uses TRBV5-1 and TRBJ2-7, with TRBD1 identical over 9 bases. V lost 4 bases and J lost 2; bases outside the gene matches: 16. CDR1 SGHRS and CDR2 YFSETQ come from the germline V gene. The CDR3 is 18 residues long. CDR3 sequence: CASSNTGTGNTKTYEQYF. In nucleotides, the CDR3 is TGCGCCAGCAGCAACACCGGGACAGGGAACACTAAGACCTACGAGCAGTACTTC.

The rearrangement joins TRBV20-1 to TRBJ1-1; TRBD1 aligns across 11 bases. The V and J ends lost 3 bases and 1 base, in that order; junction bases with no gene match: 13. The CDR3 covers 18 residues. Per the germline V gene, CDR1 is DFQATT and CDR2 is SNEGSKA (reference sequence). The CDR3, as DNA: TGCAGTGCTAGTCGCGCCGGGACAGGGGGGTTTTGGAACACTGAAGCTTTCTTT. This codes for CSASRAGTGGFWNTEAFF.

The chain couples TRBV13 to TRBJ1-2; 7 bases are shared with TRBD1. V lost 4 bases, J lost 7 bases, and 15 bases stayed unmatched. Germline values: CDR1 PRHDT, CDR2 FYEKMQ (reference sequence). The CDR3 sequence is 16 residues long. CDR3 sequence reads: CASSWYDRQGEGGYTF. The CDR3, as DNA: TGTGCCAGCAGCTGGTACGATAGACAGGGCGAAGGTGGCTACACCTTC.

This clone was picked up one time. The chain couples TRBV7-9 to TRBJ2-7; weak D call: TRBD1 (6 bases). This CDR3 region has 12 residues. Germline V gene sequence: CDR1 SEHNR, CDR2 FQNEAQ (reference sequence). V was cut by 2 bases and J by 6 bases, with 8 bases left in between. In DNA form, the CDR3 reads TGTGCCAGCAGCTTAACAGGGACCGAGCAGTACTTC. Translating it yields CASSLTGTEQYF.

The chain combines TRBV9 with TRBJ2-1; a possible D gene is TRBD1 (5 bases). This CDR3 is 16 amino acids long. V dropped 0 bases and J dropped 3 bases, with 13 bases sitting between them. Germline V CDR1 and CDR2: SGDLS, YYNGEE. CDR3: CASSVVGQGLYNEQFF. CDR3 coding DNA: TGTGCCAGCAGCGTAGTTGGTCAGGGTCTCTACAATGAGCAGTTCTTC.

Here the CDR3 reads CASSLVGAGNTIYF. CDR3 bases: TGTGCCAGCAGCTTAGTAGGGGCTGGAAACACCATATATTTT. The chain is built from TRBV7-2 and TRBJ1-3; tentatively, D is TRBD1 (5 bases). Germline V CDR1 and CDR2: SGHTA, FQGNSA. The CDR3 is made up of 14 amino acids. V was cut by 1 base and J by 2 bases, with 6 bases left in between. The full variable domain, in which reference TRBV7-2 and TRBJ1-3 provide the parts outside the CDR3, is GAGVSQSPSNKVTEKGKDVELRCDPISGHTALYWYRQSLGQGLEFLIYFQGNSAPDKSGLPSDRFSAERTGGSVSTLTIQRTQQEDSAVYLCASSLVGAGNTIYFGEGSWLTVV.

This clone has a handful of counts. The V gene is TRBV2, the J gene TRBJ2-5, with TRBD1 matching 7 bases. Germline V gives CDR1 SNHLY, CDR2 FYNNEI. Trimming removed 6 bases from V and 5 bases from J; junction bases left unmatched: 6. CDR3 length: 13 residues. The CDR3, as DNA: TGTGCCAGCAGACTCACAGGGGAGGAGACCCAGTACTTC. This encodes CASRLTGEETQYF.

This chain links TRBV7-2 with TRBJ2-7; D ambiguous. Germline V gene lookup returns CDR1 SGHTA and CDR2 FQGNSA. This CDR3 has 15 residues. V dropped 1 base and J dropped 4 bases, with 14 bases sitting between them. This CDR3 is CASSLEPIPTYEQYF. The CDR3 DNA reads TGTGCCAGCAGCTTAGAGCCTATCCCTACTTACGAGCAGTACTTC.

The rearrangement uses TRBV19 and TRBJ1-5; no clear D gene. The CDR3 is made up of 15 amino acids. Trimming took off 8 bases at V and 4 bases at J, with 18 bases between the two ends. Germline CDR1 and CDR2: LNHDA and SQIVND (reference sequence). The CDR3: CASEARAGLNQPQHF. CDR3 in DNA: TGTGCCAGTGAAGCCCGGGCCGGTTTGAATCAGCCCCAGCATTTT.

CDR3 nucleotides: TGTGCCAGCAGCGAAACACCCACCCATTCGAACACCGGGGAGCTGTTTTTT. Translation: CASSETPTHSNTGELFF. The V gene is TRBV5-6, the J gene TRBJ2-2; D gene unclear. Germline CDR1 is SGHDT and CDR2 is YYEEEE. The ends were cut back, 4 bases at V and 0 bases at J, with 16 bases in the middle. The CDR3 has 17 amino acids. The full variable domain, completed using reference TRBV5-6 and TRBJ2-2, is DAGVTQSPTHLIKTRGQQVTLRCSPKSGHDTVSWYQQALGQGPQFIFQYYEEEERQRGNFPDRFSGHQFPNYSSELNVNALLLGDSALYLCASSETPTHSNTGELFFGEGSRLTVL.

In its sample, this clone was seen a few times. V usage is TRBV5-1 and J usage is TRBJ1-4, with 10 bases matching TRBD1. CDR3 length: 16 amino acids. Germline V CDR1 and CDR2: SGHRS, YFSETQ. V trimming: 3 bases; J trimming: 8 bases; junction bases outside the gene matches: 10. CDR3 amino acids: CASSSGTGALGEKLFF. The CDR3 nucleotides read TGCGCCAGCAGCTCCGGGACAGGGGCCTTGGGAGAAAAACTGTTTTTT.

V and J are TRBV10-3 and TRBJ1-2; 9 bases line up with TRBD1. The germline CDR1 and CDR2 sequences are ENHRY and SYGVKD. The junction had 8 bases not matched to a gene; V was cut back by 4 bases and J by 8 bases. The CDR3 spans 14 residues. CDR3 in amino acids: CAISARDRAEGYTF. In DNA form, the CDR3 reads TGTGCCATCAGTGCCCGGGACAGGGCGGAAGGCTACACCTTC.

The J gene is TRBJ1-4, the V gene TRBV5-1; perhaps TRBD1 as D (6 bases). The CDR3 totals 19 residues. Trimming cost V 1 base and J 5 bases, with 24 bases left between them. Germline V CDR1 and CDR2: SGHRS, YFSETQ. CDR3 sequence: CASSLNDGTSPDYNEKLFF. CDR3 DNA: TGCGCCAGCAGCTTGAACGACGGGACAAGTCCGGACTACAATGAAAAACTGTTTTTT.

V gene TRBV7-3 combines with J gene TRBJ2-3, with D possibly being TRBD2 (6 bases). The V and J ends lost 6 bases and 5 bases respectively, with 12 bases between them. Per germline, CDR1 SGHTA and CDR2 FQGTGA. This CDR3 has 13 residues. The CDR3 DNA reads as TGTGCCAGCAGTCAGACTAGTGTAGATACGCAGTATTTT. Protein sequence: CASSQTSVDTQYF.

The chain employs TRBV5-4 and TRBJ2-1; TRBD2 aligns across 13 bases. The CDR3 length is 15 residues. Germline V CDR1 and CDR2: SGHNT, YYREEE (reference sequence). V lost 4 bases to trimming and J lost 7 bases; unmatched junction nucleotides: 5. CDR3: CASSMPGLAGNEQFF. CDR3 bases: TGTGCCAGCAGCATGCCGGGACTAGCGGGAAATGAGCAGTTCTTC.

This chain joins TRBV30 and TRBJ2-1; D might be TRBD2 (6 bases). This CDR3 region has 16 residues. Trimming removed 1 base from V and 4 bases from J, with 17 bases in between. Per the germline V gene, CDR1 is GTSNPN and CDR2 is SVGIG (reference sequence). The CDR3 sequence: CAWSGALASKYNEQFF. DNA of the CDR3: TGTGCCTGGAGTGGGGCCCTAGCGTCCAAGTACAATGAGCAGTTCTTC.